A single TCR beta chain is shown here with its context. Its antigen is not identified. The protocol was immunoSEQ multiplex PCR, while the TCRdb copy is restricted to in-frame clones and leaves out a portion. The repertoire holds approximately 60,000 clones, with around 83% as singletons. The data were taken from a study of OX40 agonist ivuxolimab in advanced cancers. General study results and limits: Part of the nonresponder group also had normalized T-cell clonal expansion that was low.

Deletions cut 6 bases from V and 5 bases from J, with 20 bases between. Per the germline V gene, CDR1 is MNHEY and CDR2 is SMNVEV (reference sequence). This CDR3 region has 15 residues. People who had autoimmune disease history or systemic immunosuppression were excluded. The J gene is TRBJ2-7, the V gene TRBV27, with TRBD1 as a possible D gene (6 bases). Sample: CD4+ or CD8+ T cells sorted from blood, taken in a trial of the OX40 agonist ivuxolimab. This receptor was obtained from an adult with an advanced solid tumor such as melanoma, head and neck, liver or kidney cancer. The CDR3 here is CASSPRMDSINEQYF. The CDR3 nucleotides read TGTGCCAGCAGCCCTCGTATGGACAGTATCAACGAGCAGTACTTC.